A selection of T cell receptor beta chains follows, all from one sample in a study of siplizumab effects on memory and regulatory T cells. Assay: immunoSEQ multiplex PCR; the TCRdb copy retains only in-frame clones and omits some. In the table there are about 98,000 clones, 92% of which are singletons. The sequenced sample consisted of CD4+ T cells sorted from blood. Receptors were obtained from a human donor in good health. The CDR3 runs from the conserved cysteine through the conserved F or W. The D gene is left open where the match is weak. Clone size is not always given. Where it is, it says once, few, many or a class for expanded clones.

TRBJ2-1	-	TRBV10-3	TRBD2	CATLLAGGGNEQFF	TGTGCCACTCTACTAGCGGGAGGGGGCAATGAGCAGTTCTTC
TRBJ2-7	-	TRBV11-2	TRBD1	CASSRTGVTYEQYF	TGTGCCAGCAGTAGGACAGGGGTGACCTACGAGCAGTACTTC
TRBJ1-4	-	TRBV29-1	-	CSVRRSPATNEKLFF	TGCAGCGTTCGGCGGTCTCCTGCAACTAATGAAAAACTGTTTTTT
TRBJ1-5	once	TRBV28	-	CASALPGLGIGPQHF	TGTGCCAGCGCGTTACCGGGACTGGGAATCGGGCCCCAGCATTTT
TRBJ1-5	-	TRBV30	-	CAWNSGSQPQHF	TGTGCCTGGAATTCGGGGTCTCAGCCCCAGCATTTT
TRBJ1-5	-	TRBV6-5	TRBD1	CATSTGVSNQPQHF	TGTGCCACCTCGACAGGGGTGAGCAATCAGCCCCAGCATTTT
TRBJ2-7	once	TRBV5-1	TRBD1	CASSNTGGPYEQYF	TGCGCCAGCAGCAATACAGGGGGTCCCTACGAGCAGTACTTC
TRBJ1-6	-	TRBV27	-	CASSLFSVGRMNSPLHF	TGTGCCAGCAGTTTATTTTCCGTGGGCAGGATGAATTCACCCCTCCACTTT
TRBJ2-5	-	TRBV7-3	-	CASSPRGGGETQYF	TGTGCCAGCAGCCCCCGAGGGGGAGGAGAGACCCAGTACTTC
TRBJ2-7	-	TRBV7-3	-	CASSLSAGSYEQYF	TGTGCCAGCAGCTTGTCGGCGGGCTCCTACGAGCAGTACTTC
TRBJ2-3	-	TRBV5-1	-	CASSSGRLGDTQYF	TGCGCCAGCAGCTCGGGGAGGCTGGGGGATACGCAGTATTTT
TRBJ1-2	-	TRBV18	TRBD1	CASSPGDSLPGSYTF	TGTGCCAGCTCACCAGGGGACAGCCTCCCTGGTAGCTACACCTTC
TRBJ2-5	-	TRBV20-1	-	CSASISETQYF	TGCAGTGCTAGTATTTCAGAGACCCAGTACTTC
TRBJ2-1	-	TRBV30	TRBD2	CAWEREGSNEQFF	TGTGCCTGGGAGCGGGAGGGCTCGAATGAGCAGTTCTTC
TRBJ2-1	-	TRBV27	-	CASKASFATRGYNEQFF	TGTGCCAGCAAGGCCTCTTTTGCGACTAGGGGTTACAATGAGCAGTTCTTC
TRBJ2-2	-	TRBV27	-	CASSRRGELFF	TGTGCCAGCAGCAGACGTGGGGAGCTGTTTTTT
TRBJ1-5	-	TRBV6-1	-	CASRIQGTDQPQHF	TGTGCCAGCAGGATTCAGGGGACGGATCAGCCCCAGCATTTT
TRBJ2-1	-	TRBV6-5	TRBD2	CASRDGLAGYNEQFF	TGTGCCAGCAGGGACGGACTAGCTGGTTACAATGAGCAGTTCTTC
TRBJ2-5	-	TRBV6-5	-	CASSYSNLQETQYF	TGTGCCAGCAGTTACTCGAATCTTCAAGAGACCCAGTACTTC
TRBJ2-1	-	TRBV12-5	-	CASGPRPRGGILNEQFF	TGTGCTAGTGGTCCCCGTCCAAGGGGCGGGATTCTCAATGAGCAGTTCTTC
TRBJ2-2	few	TRBV27	-	CASSTWEGGELFF	TGTGCCAGCAGCACTTGGGAAGGCGGGGAGCTGTTTTTT
TRBJ2-6	-	TRBV5-1	-	CASRLSAGANVLTF	TGCGCCAGCAGGCTCTCCGCTGGGGCCAACGTCCTGACTTTC